This TCR beta chain derives from a study of T cells after yellow fever vaccination. The CDR3 is 17 residues long. Germline V gene sequence: CDR1 DFQATT, CDR2 SNEGSKA (reference sequence). V shed 6 bases and J 0 bases; nucleotides not matched to a gene: 6. A single record per CDR3 protein comes from TCRdb applying MiXCR to the 5' RACE reads. This table holds just under 600,000 distinct CDR3 sequences, around an eighth found once. This clonotype occurred a few times. The receptor comes from a man in his thirties or forties who received the YFV17D yellow fever vaccine. Sample: PBMCs, taken on the day of the yellow fever booster vaccination. The chain links TRBV20-1 to TRBJ2-1; 15 bases line up with TRBD2. The CDR3, as DNA: TGCAGTGCGACGGGACTAGCGGGAGGAAACTCCTACAATGAGCAGTTCTTC. It translates to CSATGLAGGNSYNEQFF.